These 27 T cell receptor beta chains share one sample of origin, sequenced in a study of T cells in Graves' hyperthyroidism and ophthalmopathy (dated by TCRdb to between 2019 and 2020). The library came from multiplex PCR. Reads for this sample came from an Illumina HiSeq 2000. TCR beta CDR3 regions were amplified from RNA transcripts. The first round of RT-PCR for the TCR CDR3 was performed with the HTBI primer set and the Qiagen OneStep RT-PCR kit. TCRdb's own reprocessing of the public reads used fastp at Q25 and MiXCR and kept productive beta chains. Rows are unified per CDR3 protein, each entry keeping the most common DNA and genes. The sample records approximately 690,000 distinct CDR3 sequences, about 14% of which are singletons. The ten largest make up about an eighth of the sample. Specimen: blood. Receptors were obtained from a woman in her 50s with Graves' ophthalmopathy.

At least ten counts were recorded for this clonotype. V and J are TRBV28 and TRBJ2-2; 7 nucleotides line up with TRBD2. Germline CDR1 is MDHEN and CDR2 is SYDVKM. J lost 0 bases, V lost 6 bases, and 7 bases had no gene match. CDR3 length: 16 amino acids. The CDR3 bases are TGTGCCAGCAGCTCTCCCGGGACTACGAACACCGGGGAGCTGTTTTTT. Translation: CASSSPGTTNTGELFF.

The J gene is TRBJ2-2, the V gene TRBV29-1, with 7 nucleotides matching TRBD1. CDR1 is SQVTM and CDR2 is ANQGSEA in the germline V gene. The trim removed 3 bases at V and 5 bases at J, leaving 9 bases unmatched. The CDR3 is 15 residues long. CDR3 DNA sequence: TGCAGCGTTGACAAAGGCACAGGGGCAACCGGGGAGCTGTTTTTT. It specifies CSVDKGTGATGELFF.

This clonotype was seen more than once but under ten times. The gene calls are TRBV6-2 or TRBV6-3 and TRBJ1-5; possible D gene TRBD1, 6 bases. The CDR3 has 17 amino acids. Trimming removed 2 bases from V and 0 bases from J, with 14 bases in between. The V gene's germline CDR1 is MNHEY and CDR2 SVGEGT. The CDR3 DNA follows: TGTGCCAGCAGTTACGAGGGCAGGGGTCCTAGCAATCAGCCCCAGCATTTT. Encoded protein: CASSYEGRGPSNQPQHF.

The V and J genes are TRBV6-1 and TRBJ2-5; D is perhaps TRBD1 (5 bases). Germline CDR1 and CDR2: MNHNS and SASEGT. The CDR3 totals 13 residues. V was trimmed by 6 bases and J by 4 bases, leaving 12 bases between them. The CDR3 reads CASRAGSGETQYF. The CDR3 DNA reads TGTGCCAGCAGGGCAGGGTCCGGAGAGACCCAGTACTTC.

The chain couples TRBV28 to TRBJ2-7; no definite D call. CDR1 MDHEN and CDR2 SYDVKM come from the germline V gene. V dropped 6 bases and J dropped 1 base, with 16 bases sitting between them. CDR3 length: 15 residues. CDR3 residues: CASSLVWRQSYEQYF. CDR3 DNA: TGTGCCAGCAGCTTGGTTTGGCGACAATCCTACGAGCAGTACTTC.

This clonotype was seen repeatedly, ten times or more. The chain combines TRBV7-2 with TRBJ2-5; 9 nucleotides agree with TRBD2. The germline CDR1 and CDR2 sequences are SGHTA and FQGNSA. The CDR3 covers 15 residues. The J segment lost 0 bases and the V segment lost 3 bases, leaving 2 bases of the junction unmatched. The DNA of the CDR3 is TGTGCCAGCAGCTTCTCTAGCGGGAACCAAGAGACCCAGTACTTC. Amino acids: CASSFSSGNQETQYF.

This clonotype was counted many times. V is TRBV7-8 and J is TRBJ1-5; 9 nucleotides line up with TRBD1. Germline V gives CDR1 SGHVS, CDR2 FQNEAQ. V shed 1 base, J shed 6 bases, and the junction held 13 bases outside the gene matches. The CDR3 has 18 residues. Written as DNA, the CDR3 is TGTGCCAGCAGCTTAGGGGGGTTGGGGACAGGGACCGGTCAGCCCCAGCATTTT. Its translation is CASSLGGLGTGTGQPQHF.

CDR3 in amino acids: CASSSPLAGGSLYEQYF. CDR3 DNA: TGTGCCAGCAGCTCGCCATTAGCGGGAGGTTCCCTCTACGAGCAGTACTTC. The J gene is TRBJ2-7, the V gene TRBV11-2; 10 positions match TRBD2. V shed 4 bases and J 3 bases; nucleotides not matched to a gene: 12. The CDR3 runs to 17 residues. From germline, CDR1 is SGHAT and CDR2 FQNNGV.

This clonotype was observed a few times. This sequence joins TRBV28 and TRBJ1-3, with a weak D call TRBD1 (5 bases). In germline, CDR1 is MDHEN, CDR2 SYDVKM. V lost 5 bases and J 0 bases, leaving 11 bases between the germline ends. The CDR3 totals 15 residues. The DNA for the CDR3 is TGTGCCAGCAGTCAGGGAGGACGCTCTGGAAACACCATATATTTT. Translating gives CASSQGGRSGNTIYF. The full variable domain, with the rest looked up from reference TRBV28 and TRBJ1-3, is DVKVTQSSRYLVKRTGEKVFLECVQDMDHENMFWYRQDPGLGLRLIYFSYDVKMKEKGDIPEGYSVSREKKERFSLILESASTNQTSMYLCASSQGGRSGNTIYFGEGSWLTVV.

J is TRBJ2-3 and V is TRBV5-1; 8 bases map to TRBD2. V was clipped by 0 bases and J by 5 bases; unmatched bases: 8. In germline, CDR1 is SGHRS, CDR2 YFSETQ. The CDR3 sequence is 16 residues long. Written as DNA, the CDR3 is TGCGCCAGCAGCTTGGACCCAGCGGGAGCCAAAGATACGCAGTATTTT. It yields the protein CASSLDPAGAKDTQYF.

This clonotype has ten or more counts. The J gene is TRBJ2-7, the V gene TRBV5-1; D might be TRBD2 (6 bases). Germline lookup yields CDR1 SGHRS and CDR2 YFSETQ. CDR3 length equals 13 residues. Trimming shortened V by 3 bases and J by 3 bases, and 10 bases separated the two germline ends. The CDR3 protein is CASSSEGLYEQYF. In DNA form, the CDR3 reads TGCGCCAGCAGCTCGGAGGGCCTCTACGAGCAGTACTTC.

This clonotype has just a few counts. The chain carries TRBV6-2 or TRBV6-3 and TRBJ2-7; D is ambiguous. Per the germline V gene, CDR1 is MNHEY and CDR2 is SVGEGT. The CDR3 is 12 residues long. Trimming cost V 2 bases and J 4 bases, with 6 bases left between them. The CDR3 DNA reads as TGTGCCAGCAGTTACCCCGTTTACGAGCAGTACTTC. Amino acid sequence: CASSYPVYEQYF.

This clonotype was recorded many times. J is TRBJ2-3 and V is TRBV20-1; D ambiguous. Trimming took off 3 bases at V and 1 base at J, with 5 bases between the two ends. There are 12 residues in the CDR3. Germline CDR1 reads DFQATT; CDR2 reads SNEGSKA (reference sequence). CDR3 sequence (DNA): TGCAGTGCTAGCCAGGGCACAGATACGCAGTATTTT. It specifies CSASQGTDTQYF.

This clonotype was observed at least ten times. This CDR3 reads CASSLKGGTGELFF. Here the CDR3 DNA reads TGTGCCAGCAGCTTAAAGGGGGGCACCGGGGAGCTGTTTTTT. The J gene is TRBJ2-2, the V gene TRBV7-2, with D perhaps assigned TRBD1 or TRBD2 (6 bases each). Trimming cost V 2 bases and J 4 bases, with 8 bases left between them. CDR3 size: 14 residues. Germline CDR1 is SGHTA and CDR2 is FQGNSA.

This clonotype occurred a few times. J is TRBJ1-5 and V is TRBV27, with a tentative D call TRBD1 (5 bases). The CDR3 has 14 amino acids. The V gene's germline CDR1 is MNHEY and CDR2 SMNVEV (reference sequence). V lost 7 bases, J lost 0 bases, and 10 bases lay in between. CDR3 coding DNA: TGTGCCAGCACCCCCAGGGATAGCAATCAGCCCCAGCATTTT. Translated: CASTPRDSNQPQHF.

This clonotype showed up just a few times. The chain employs TRBV11-1 and TRBJ2-1, with a possible D match to TRBD2 (7 bases). Germline V gene data show CDR1 as SGHAT and CDR2 as FQDESV (reference sequence). V was pared by 6 bases and J by 4 bases, with 22 bases between. The CDR3 covers 17 residues. The CDR3 loop reads CASSEYGGAVRYNEQFF. CDR3 nucleotide sequence: TGTGCCAGCAGTGAATATGGGGGGGCGGTCCGTTACAATGAGCAGTTCTTC.

This clonotype has more than one count but fewer than ten. The chain combines TRBV10-3 with TRBJ2-3, with 7 bases fitting TRBD2. The CDR3 covers 15 residues. Looked up from germline, CDR1 is ENHRY and CDR2 is SYGVKD. Trimming removed 6 bases from V and 0 bases from J; junction bases left unmatched: 6. Here the CDR3 DNA reads TGTGCCATCAGGAGAGCGGGGCCTAGCACAGATACGCAGTATTTT. Its translation is CAIRRAGPSTDTQYF.

This clonotype has ten or more counts. V and J are TRBV10-3 and TRBJ2-3, with 11 positions matching TRBD2. Trimming took 4 bases from V and 3 from J; bases not matched to a gene: 0. CDR3 length: 14 amino acids. Germline CDR1 and CDR2: ENHRY and SYGVKD. The CDR3 DNA is TGTGCCATCAGTGCTAGCGGGAGGACAGATACGCAGTATTTT. Translated: CAISASGRTDTQYF.

This clonotype showed up just a few times. This sequence joins TRBV24-1 and TRBJ2-7; D gene unclear. The germline gives CDR1 KGHDR, CDR2 SFDVKD. With 5 bases removed from V and 3 bases from J, the gap between germline ends came to 10 bases. The CDR3 totals 13 residues. The CDR3, as DNA: TGTGCCACCAGTGCGGCCCCGGGCTACGAGCAGTACTTC. Residues: CATSAAPGYEQYF.

To note about this clonotype: The CDR3 carries no conserved terminal phenylalanine or tryptophan, so it likely arises from a read error. The chain joins TRBV12-3 or TRBV12-4 to TRBJ2-7; 14 bases are a match to TRBD2. The J segment lost 7 bases and the V segment lost 6 bases, leaving 5 bases of the junction unmatched. The CDR3 is 14 amino acids. CDR3 region: CASSRLAGGGEQYL. The CDR3 nucleotides are TGTGCCAGCAGCCGACTAGCGGGAGGGGGGGAGCAGTACCTC.

Points on this clonotype: This sequence may be a read error, since a much larger clone differs from it by one base. The rearrangement links TRBV20-1 to TRBJ2-7; the D is unclear. The CDR3 has 13 residues. CDR1 is DFQATT, CDR2 SNEGSKA, per germline (reference sequence). The CDR3 reads CSARGSLSYGQYF. CDR3 DNA sequence: TGCAGTGCTAGGGGCAGCCTCTCCTACGGGCAGTACTTC.

The chain employs TRBV12-5 and TRBJ2-5; D possibly corresponds to TRBD2 (5 bases). Germline CDR1 LGHNT, CDR2 FRNRAP. The CDR3 is 14 residues long. V lost 1 base, J lost 5 bases, and 11 bases lay in between. The chain's CDR3 is CASGLAGELETQYF. The CDR3 nucleotides read TGTGCTAGTGGTTTGGCCGGGGAGTTGGAGACCCAGTACTTC.

This clonotype occurred many times. The rearrangement joins TRBV27 to TRBJ2-1; weak D call: TRBD2 (5 bases). The V end lost 0 bases, the J end lost 10 bases, and 13 bases lay between the germline ends. From germline, CDR1 is MNHEY and CDR2 SMNVEV (reference sequence). The CDR3 spans 14 residues. The CDR3 nucleotides are TGTGCCAGCAGTTTATCTCCTAGTGGACTGGAGCAGTTCTTC. Translated, it gives CASSLSPSGLEQFF.

Ten or more counts support this clonotype. The chain combines TRBV7-2 with TRBJ2-3; 8 positions agree with TRBD2. Germline V gene sequence: CDR1 SGHTA, CDR2 FQGNSA. V trimming: 2 bases; J trimming: 6 bases; junction bases outside the gene matches: 13. This CDR3 comprises 17 residues. CDR3 sequence reads: CASSLYIGTSFSDTQYF. The CDR3 bases are TGTGCCAGCAGCTTATATATTGGGACTAGTTTCTCGGATACGCAGTATTTT.

The table lists this clonotype with many counts. This chain links TRBV6-1 with TRBJ2-7, with TRBD1 matching 9 bases. With V trimmed by 5 bases and J by 1 base, 6 bases remained unmatched. Germline V gives CDR1 MNHNS, CDR2 SASEGT. This CDR3 comprises 15 residues. CDR3 sequence reads: CASSNTGGSSYEQYF. Written as DNA, the CDR3 is TGTGCCAGCAGTAACACAGGGGGCTCTTCCTACGAGCAGTACTTC.

This clonotype was seen repeatedly, ten times or more. The chain employs TRBV7-3 and TRBJ2-5, with unresolved D. CDR1 is SGHTA, CDR2 FQGTGA, per germline. V lost 1 base and J 2 bases, leaving 5 bases between the germline ends. The CDR3 spans 13 residues. The CDR3 region is CASSLIPQETQYF. The CDR3 DNA is TGTGCCAGCAGCTTAATCCCACAAGAGACCCAGTACTTC. Combining the CDR3 with reference TRBV7-3 and TRBJ2-5 gives the whole variable domain GAGVSQTPSNKVTEKGKYVELRCDPISGHTALYWYRQSLGQGPEFLIYFQGTGAADDSGLPNDRFFAVRPEGSVSTLKIQRTERGDSAVYLCASSLIPQETQYFGPGTRLLVL.

V usage is TRBV4-3 and J usage is TRBJ1-2; perhaps TRBD1 as D (6 bases). Germline V CDR1 and CDR2: LGHNA, YSLEER. This CDR3 contains 16 residues. V lost 0 bases, J lost 1 base, and 12 bases lay in between. This chain's CDR3 is CASSQDRTAGNYGYTF. DNA for the CDR3: TGCGCCAGCAGCCAAGATAGGACAGCCGGTAACTATGGCTACACCTTC.